This T cell receptor (beta chain) is from a study of Tregs in tolerant kidney transplant recipients. Some clones are missing from TCRdb's copy, which holds only in-frame ones; the method was immunoSEQ multiplex PCR. Here the sample spans roughly 40,000 clones, over 95% being singletons. V was pared by 5 bases and J by 3 bases, with 1 base of the junction left unmatched. Germline CDR1 SGHNT, CDR2 YENEEA. CDR3 length: 13 amino acids. With respect to this clone: What it recognizes is unknown.

This rearrangement joins TRBV11-3 to TRBJ2-1; 7 bases match TRBD1. The sequence derives from a human donor in good health. The source material was Tregs from blood cultured with allogeneic cells. CDR3 amino acids: CASSRDSYNEQFF. In DNA form, the CDR3 reads TGTGCCAGCAGCCGGGACAGCTACAATGAGCAGTTCTTC.